The 30 T cell receptor beta chains reported below all come from one sample, sequenced in a study of T cell responses to AZD1222 COVID-19 vaccine. Using immunoSEQ multiplex PCR, the repertoire was profiled, and TCRdb retains in-frame clones only, with some absent. The profile covers under 200,000 clones, with around 90% appearing a single time and 3.5% to 4% taken by the ten largest. The sample consisted of peripheral blood, taken 28 days after the second dose of the MenACWY control vaccine. All receptors come from an adult who received the MenACWY meningococcal vaccine as a control.

The CDR3 DNA sequence: TGTGCCAGCAGCTTCCGAGCGGGAGGACCCAATGAGCAGTTCTTC. Its translation is CASSFRAGGPNEQFF. The chain couples TRBV7-9 to TRBJ2-1, with 9 positions matching TRBD2. V dropped 3 bases and J dropped 6; count of bases not matched to a gene: 6. The germline V gene has CDR1 SEHNR and CDR2 FQNEAQ (reference sequence). The CDR3 extends over 15 amino acids.

The chain uses TRBV4-3 and TRBJ1-2; D uncertain. This CDR3 has 13 residues. Looked up from germline, CDR1 is LGHNA and CDR2 is YSLEER. V was clipped by 0 bases and J by 8 bases, with 10 bases between them. The CDR3 loop reads CASSQEWARGYTF. DNA of the CDR3: TGCGCCAGCAGCCAAGAATGGGCGCGGGGCTACACCTTC.

This clone has only one observation. V is TRBV9 and J is TRBJ2-5; 7 nucleotides agree with TRBD2. V trimming: 4 bases; J trimming: 5 bases; junction bases outside the gene matches: 2. CDR1 is SGDLS and CDR2 is YYNGEE in the germline V gene. This CDR3 comprises 12 residues. The CDR3 spells CASSRGGETQYF. DNA of the CDR3: TGTGCCAGCAGCAGGGGAGGGGAGACCCAGTACTTC.

Only a few counts were recorded for this clone. This chain uses TRBV7-2 with TRBJ2-1; D possibly matches TRBD1 or TRBD2 (5 bases each). The germline CDR1 and CDR2 sequences are SGHTA and FQGNSA. CDR3 size: 15 residues. V was shortened by 4 bases and J by 4 bases, with 14 bases between the two germline ends. CDR3 nucleotides: TGTGCCAGCAGCTATATCTCGGGGCAGTACAATGAGCAGTTCTTC. Translated: CASSYISGQYNEQFF.

Turning to this clone: Other DNA variants within this sample encode the same CDR3. The V and J genes are TRBV11-3 and TRBJ1-1, with D perhaps matching TRBD1 (6 bases). With 4 bases removed from V and 4 bases from J, the gap between germline ends came to 10 bases. CDR1 is SGHNT and CDR2 is YENEEA in the germline V gene. The CDR3 has 13 amino acids. The CDR3 DNA follows: TGTGCCAGCAGCTCAGAAGGGGGCACTGAAGCTTTCTTT. It codes for CASSSEGGTEAFF.

This clone was seen just once. The genes are TRBV10-1 and TRBJ1-4, with 7 bases fitting TRBD1. The J segment lost 0 bases and the V segment lost 6 bases, leaving 7 bases of the junction unmatched. CDR1 is WNHNN and CDR2 is SYGVQD in the germline V gene (reference sequence). This CDR3 is 16 amino acids long. CDR3 DNA: TGCGCCAGCAGCTCCGGGACAGCCTCAACTAATGAAAAACTGTTTTTT. Translating it yields CASSSGTASTNEKLFF.

This chain links TRBV11-3 with TRBJ1-1, with D tentatively TRBD1 (5 bases). The ends were cut back, 0 bases at V and 9 bases at J, with 11 bases in the middle. The CDR3 length is 13 residues. The germline V gene encodes CDR1 SGHNT and CDR2 YENEEA. The CDR3: CASSLDREGQAFF. The DNA for the CDR3 is TGTGCCAGCAGCTTAGATCGGGAGGGACAAGCTTTCTTT.

CDR3 protein: CASSLDRRQGSGNTIYF. In DNA, the CDR3 is TGTGCCAGCAGCTTAGATCGACGACAGGGCTCTGGAAACACCATATATTTT. The chain combines TRBV11-3 with TRBJ1-3; TRBD1 matches 7 bases. The CDR3 consists of 17 residues. The junction had 5 bases not matched to a gene; V was cut back by 0 bases and J by 0 bases. Germline V gene lookup returns CDR1 SGHNT and CDR2 YENEEA.

The rearrangement uses TRBV30 and TRBJ1-6; 9 bases match TRBD1. CDR3 length: 15 amino acids. With V trimmed by 5 bases and J by 9 bases, 11 bases remained unmatched. From germline, CDR1 is GTSNPN and CDR2 SVGIG (reference sequence). CDR3 loop: CAWETLGTGLSPLHF. DNA of the CDR3: TGTGCCTGGGAGACTCTCGGGACAGGGCTTTCACCCCTCCACTTT. The entire variable domain, with the rest obtained from reference TRBV30 and TRBJ1-6, is as follows: SQTIHQWPATLVQPVGSPLSLECTVEGTSNPNLYWYRQAAGRGLQLLFYSVGIGQISSEVPQNLSASRPQDRQFILSSKKLLLSDSGFYLCAWETLGTGLSPLHFGNGTRLTVT.

This clone has just one count. The rearrangement joins TRBV5-1 to TRBJ2-1; D perhaps matches TRBD1 (6 bases). This CDR3 region has 17 residues. From germline, CDR1 is SGHRS and CDR2 YFSETQ. Trimming stripped 0 bases from V and 0 bases from J, with 13 bases between. CDR3 amino acids: CASSLDPGAFSYNEQFF. As DNA, the CDR3 is TGCGCCAGCAGCTTGGATCCAGGGGCTTTCTCCTACAATGAGCAGTTCTTC.

The V gene is TRBV19, the J gene TRBJ1-6; D unresolved. The CDR3 loop spans 14 amino acids. Per the germline V gene, CDR1 is LNHDA and CDR2 is SQIVND (reference sequence). V shed 7 bases and J shed 0 bases, with 7 bases lying between them. CDR3 nucleotide sequence: TGTGCCAGTATCGGTGCCTCCTATAATTCACCCCTCCACTTT. Translating gives CASIGASYNSPLHF.

The rearrangement links TRBV27 to TRBJ2-3; D ambiguous. V was cut by 2 bases and J by 0 bases, with 12 bases left in between. There are 16 residues in the CDR3. From germline, CDR1 is MNHEY and CDR2 SMNVEV (reference sequence). The CDR3 DNA reads TGTGCCAGCAGTTTAATGCCGGTTGGTAGCACAGATACGCAGTATTTT. The encoded protein is CASSLMPVGSTDTQYF.

The chain recombines TRBV6-5 with TRBJ2-5; 7 bases fit TRBD1. This CDR3 has 16 amino acids. Germline V lookup: CDR1 MNHEY, CDR2 SVGAGI. The junction had 5 bases not matched to a gene; V was cut back by 0 bases and J by 1 base. CDR3 sequence (DNA): TGTGCCAGCAGTTACTCGATAACAGGGGTCCAAGAGACCCAGTACTTC. It encodes CASSYSITGVQETQYF.

The genes are TRBV10-2 and TRBJ1-6; the match to TRBD1 covers 7 bases. V dropped 5 bases and J dropped 8; count of bases not matched to a gene: 0. The CDR3 runs to 12 residues. CDR1 and CDR2 from the germline V gene are WSHSY and SAAADI. The CDR3 sequence: CASSTGDSPLHF. In DNA form, the CDR3 reads TGCGCCAGCAGTACAGGGGATTCACCCCTCCACTTT.

This clone was counted between two and nine times. The gene calls are TRBV19 and TRBJ2-2; TRBD1 matches at 11 bases. The V and J ends lost 8 bases and 4 bases, in that order; junction bases with no gene match: 3. There are 14 residues in the CDR3. Germline CDR1 LNHDA, CDR2 SQIVND (reference sequence). CDR3 in DNA: TGTGCCAGTTCGGGACAGGGGGTCACCGGGGAGCTGTTTTTT. This codes for CASSGQGVTGELFF.

CDR3 in DNA: TGTGCCACCCATGATCTCAGGGCAGGCGGGAATTCACCCCTCCACTTT. This encodes CATHDLRAGGNSPLHF. The rearrangement joins TRBV5-4 to TRBJ1-6; maybe TRBD1 (5 bases). V was trimmed by 9 bases and J by 7 bases, leaving 23 bases between them. This CDR3 region has 16 residues. Germline V gene sequence: CDR1 SGHNT, CDR2 YYREEE (reference sequence).

The rearrangement uses TRBV9 and TRBJ2-1; 8 nucleotides align to TRBD2. This CDR3 comprises 13 residues. Unmatched junction bases numbered 3, after V lost 0 bases and J lost 10 bases. Per the germline V gene, CDR1 is SGDLS and CDR2 is YYNGEE. The CDR3 DNA is TGTGCCAGCAGCGTAGAGGCTAGCGGGGAGCAGTTCTTC. Its translation is CASSVEASGEQFF.

The rearrangement uses TRBV15 and TRBJ1-2, with D possibly TRBD1 on 5 matching bases. The germline V and J ends were trimmed by 2 bases and 6 bases, with 13 bases remaining between them. Per the germline V gene, CDR1 is LNHNV and CDR2 is YYDKDF (reference sequence). The length of the CDR3 is 14 residues. CDR3 bases: TGTGCCACCAGCAGACCCTCTAGGGGTGATGGCTACACCTTC. Its protein product is CATSRPSRGDGYTF.

The rearrangement links TRBV5-6 to TRBJ2-3; either TRBD1 or TRBD2 may fit D (5 bases each). This CDR3 has 14 amino acids. Germline CDR1 reads SGHDT; CDR2 reads YYEEEE. V dropped 3 bases and J dropped 4 bases, with 12 bases sitting between them. CDR3 coding DNA: TGTGCCAGCAGCTGGGGGTTCGGGGCAGATACGCAGTATTTT. Its protein is CASSWGFGADTQYF.

For the CDR3, the DNA is TGTGCCAGCAGCTCGGGACAGGGGGCTCGGTATTATTCCTACGAGCAGTACTTC. Protein sequence: CASSSGQGARYYSYEQYF. This chain uses TRBV7-9 with TRBJ2-7, with 12 positions matching TRBD1. The CDR3 consists of 18 residues. The V segment lost 4 bases and the J segment 1 base; nucleotides outside the gene matches: 11. Germline V lookup: CDR1 SEHNR, CDR2 FQNEAQ (reference sequence).

The V gene is TRBV18, the J gene TRBJ1-2, with 7 bases aligning to TRBD1. This CDR3 has 13 amino acids. Germline lookup yields CDR1 KGHSH and CDR2 LQKENI. V trimming: 4 bases; J trimming: 6 bases; junction bases outside the gene matches: 5. The CDR3 nucleotides are TGTGCCAGCTCACGCGGACAGGTGGATGGCTACACCTTC. Protein product: CASSRGQVDGYTF. Based on the CDR3 plus reference TRBV18 and TRBJ1-2, the full variable domain is NAGVMQNPRHLVRRRGQEARLRCSPMKGHSHVYWYRQLPEEGLKFMVYLQKENIIDESGMPKERFSAEFPKEGPSILRIQQVVRGDSAAYFCASSRGQVDGYTFGSGTRLTVV.

CDR3 in amino acids: CAWRITSGYYNEQFF. CDR3 coding DNA: TGTGCCTGGCGAATCACTAGCGGATATTACAATGAGCAGTTCTTC. The V gene is TRBV30, the J gene TRBJ2-1, with TRBD2 matching 8 bases. J was trimmed by 4 bases and V by 5 bases; bases with no gene match: 10. Per germline, CDR1 GTSNPN and CDR2 SVGIG (reference sequence). This CDR3 contains 15 residues.

This clone was seen just once. J is TRBJ2-5 and V is TRBV10-3; D gene unclear. The V and J ends lost 4 bases and 4 bases respectively, with 7 bases between them. The CDR3 runs 12 residues. Germline V gives CDR1 ENHRY, CDR2 SYGVKD. This chain's CDR3 is CAISVSSETQYF. Here the CDR3 DNA reads TGTGCCATCAGTGTATCCTCAGAGACCCAGTACTTC.

The chain carries TRBV30 and TRBJ1-1; TRBD1 might be the D (6 bases). V was cut by 5 bases and J by 0 bases, with 13 bases left in between. The CDR3 runs to 14 residues. Germline lookup yields CDR1 GTSNPN and CDR2 SVGIG (reference sequence). CDR3 protein: CAWLGGNMNTEAFF. The CDR3 DNA follows: TGTGCCTGGCTAGGGGGGAACATGAACACTGAAGCTTTCTTT.

V usage is TRBV10-3 and J usage is TRBJ2-7, with D tentatively TRBD1 (6 bases). Germline CDR1 and CDR2: ENHRY and SYGVKD. This CDR3 is built from 14 residues. The V gene lost 4 bases and the J gene lost 5 bases, with 15 bases spanning the gap. The CDR3 bases are TGTGCCATCAGTGGAAAACAGGGTAGGAACGAGCAGTACTTC. It yields the protein CAISGKQGRNEQYF.

V is TRBV19 and J is TRBJ1-2; TRBD1 agrees at 10 bases. Germline lookup yields CDR1 LNHDA and CDR2 SQIVND (reference sequence). CDR3 length: 13 residues. Losses at the gene ends were 6 bases for V and 6 bases for J; bases not matched to a gene: 4. The CDR3 coding sequence is TGTGCCAGTAGGCGGACAGGGGGAAATGGCTACACCTTC. Amino acids: CASRRTGGNGYTF.

J is TRBJ1-5 and V is TRBV19, with 9 bases lining up with TRBD1. After removal of 5 bases from V and 2 bases from J, the junction contained 4 bases not matched to a gene. Germline V lookup: CDR1 LNHDA, CDR2 SQIVND (reference sequence). The CDR3 sequence is 15 residues long. The CDR3 region is CASSWGQGRNQPQHF. CDR3 nucleotides: TGTGCCAGTAGTTGGGGACAGGGACGCAATCAGCCCCAGCATTTT.

The CDR3 nucleotides are TGTGCCAGCAGCCGGGACAGAGAGAATCAGCCCCAGCATTTT. Translated: CASSRDRENQPQHF. The rearrangement uses TRBV6-5 and TRBJ1-5; 7 bases fit TRBD1. V was clipped by 6 bases and J by 4 bases; unmatched bases: 6. In germline, CDR1 is MNHEY, CDR2 SVGAGI. This CDR3 comprises 14 residues.

The V and J genes are TRBV18 and TRBJ2-7, with 9 bases that match TRBD1. CDR1 and CDR2 (germline): KGHSH, LQKENI. V shed 6 bases and J 2 bases; nucleotides not matched to a gene: 11. The CDR3 has 16 residues. Here the CDR3 DNA reads TGTGCCAGCTCTTCCCGGGCGACAGGGGGGACCTACGAGCAGTACTTC. Amino acid sequence: CASSSRATGGTYEQYF. The full variable domain, rest sourced from reference TRBV18 and TRBJ2-7, is NAGVMQNPRHLVRRRGQEARLRCSPMKGHSHVYWYRQLPEEGLKFMVYLQKENIIDESGMPKERFSAEFPKEGPSILRIQQVVRGDSAAYFCASSSRATGGTYEQYFGPGTRLTVT.

This chain connects TRBV5-3 to TRBJ2-7, with 10 bases lining up with TRBD2. TRBV5-3 is placed among ORFs of uncertain function. The CDR3 has 13 residues. Trimming took 8 bases from V and 5 from J; bases not matched to a gene: 7. The CDR3 loop reads CASPGLAENEQYF. In nucleotides, the CDR3 is TGTGCCAGCCCAGGACTAGCGGAAAACGAGCAGTACTTC.